The 14 T cell receptor beta chains reported below all come from one sample, sequenced in a study of T-cell reconstitution after alpha-beta-depleted transplantation in children. Unique molecular identifiers were incorporated during preparation of the TCRbeta library. TCRdb re-called the PCR reads with MiXCR, one entry per CDR3 protein. Of some 350,000 distinct CDR3 sequences listed, about 16% are singletons. The specimen was PBMCs, mostly from graft donor cells, collected 360 days after TCRalphabeta/CD19-depleted stem cell transplant. The origin of the receptors is a male patient aged 2 to 9 who had a stem cell transplant for acute lymphoblastic leukemia, so the T cells may come from the graft donor.

There are many counts of this clonotype. This chain links TRBV4-3 with TRBJ2-3, with TRBD1 identical over 9 bases. This CDR3 has 16 amino acids. Trimming took 4 bases from V and 3 from J; bases not matched to a gene: 8. Germline V lookup: CDR1 LGHNA, CDR2 YSLEER. In nucleotides, the CDR3 is TGCGCCAGCAGCCCCTCGGGACAGGGAAGGACAGATACGCAGTATTTT. This sequence encodes CASSPSGQGRTDTQYF.

The chain links TRBV2 to TRBJ1-3, with TRBD1 matching 8 bases. The CDR3 extends over 13 amino acids. Germline assignment: CDR1 SNHLY and CDR2 FYNNEI. Germline trimming cut 8 bases from V and 0 bases from J; bases unmatched to any gene: 0. The CDR3 DNA follows: TGTGCCAGCGACAGGGGCTCTGGAAACACCATATATTTT. Translated: CASDRGSGNTIYF.

This rearrangement joins TRBV7-6 to TRBJ2-1; unclear D gene. The V gene's germline CDR1 is SGHVS and CDR2 FNYEAQ. Trimming removed 1 base from V and 1 base from J, with 14 bases in between. CDR3 size: 17 residues. CDR3 nucleotides: TGTGCCAGCAGCTTAGGTTACTCCTACGGGTCCTACAATGAGCAGTTCTTC. This codes for CASSLGYSYGSYNEQFF. Supplemented by reference TRBV7-6 and TRBJ2-1, the full variable domain reads GAGVSQSPRYKVTKRGQDVALRCDPISGHVSLYWYRQALGQGPEFLTYFNYEAQQDKSGLPNDRFSAERPEGSISTLTIQRTEQRDSAMYRCASSLGYSYGSYNEQFFGPGTRLTVL.

This clonotype was detected a few times. The chain combines TRBV10-3 with TRBJ2-5, with TRBD1 matching over 8 bases. CDR3 size: 14 residues. Germline CDR1 reads ENHRY; CDR2 reads SYGVKD. V shed 6 bases and J 5 bases; nucleotides not matched to a gene: 8. CDR3 sequence: CAIRRTGKEETQYF. For the CDR3, the DNA is TGTGCCATCAGGAGGACAGGGAAAGAGGAGACCCAGTACTTC.

This chain links TRBV6-2 or TRBV6-3 with TRBJ2-7; possible D gene TRBD1, 7 bases. V was shortened by 5 bases and J by 0 bases, with 32 bases between the two germline ends. The germline V gene has CDR1 MNHEY and CDR2 SVGEGT. The CDR3 length is 21 residues. CDR3 coding DNA: TGTGCCAGCAGTCGTAAGATGTCGGGACAGACTAGTAATCTCTTCTCCTACGAGCAGTACTTC. Translating it yields CASSRKMSGQTSNLFSYEQYF.

This clonotype was observed a few times. The rearrangement joins TRBV12-3 or TRBV12-4 to TRBJ2-2; 7 bases match TRBD2. The length of the CDR3 is 18 residues. V dropped 1 base and J dropped 5; count of bases not matched to a gene: 13. CDR3 nucleotide sequence: TGTGCCAGCAGTTTAGTGGGGCTAGCGGCCAGGAGGACCGGGGAGCTGTTTTTT. It is translated as CASSLVGLAARRTGELFF.

The chain employs TRBV5-6 and TRBJ2-3, with 14 bases fitting TRBD2. J lost 5 bases, V lost 2 bases, and 7 bases had no gene match. This CDR3 contains 17 residues. The germline V gene encodes CDR1 SGHDT and CDR2 YYEEEE. CDR3 residues: CASSLSKTSGRGDTQYF. Here the CDR3 DNA reads TGTGCCAGCAGCTTATCGAAGACTAGCGGGAGGGGAGATACGCAGTATTTT.

This clonotype was observed a handful of times. The chain recombines TRBV11-1 with TRBJ2-6; possibly TRBD1 for D (5 bases). Germline V CDR1 and CDR2: SGHAT, FQDESV (reference sequence). V lost 2 bases, J lost 0 bases, and 14 bases lay in between. This CDR3 spans 18 amino acids. The DNA for the CDR3 is TGTGCCAGCAGCTTATTGCCAGGGCTGAGCTCTGGGGCCAACGTCCTGACTTTC. This sequence encodes CASSLLPGLSSGANVLTF.

The chain carries TRBV28 and TRBJ1-2, with unresolved D. The germline gives CDR1 MDHEN, CDR2 SYDVKM. V shed 2 bases and J shed 2 bases, with 3 bases lying between them. The length of the CDR3 is 12 residues. Here the CDR3 reads CASSLMNYGYTF. The CDR3 DNA follows: TGTGCCAGCAGTTTAATGAACTATGGCTACACCTTC.

There are a few counts of this clonotype. This sequence joins TRBV9 and TRBJ2-7; 7 bases are a match to TRBD2. Germline values: CDR1 SGDLS, CDR2 YYNGEE. This CDR3 contains 14 residues. The V segment lost 1 base and the J segment 0 bases; nucleotides outside the gene matches: 1. CDR3 sequence: CASSVSGTSYEQYF. CDR3 DNA sequence: TGTGCCAGCAGCGTAAGCGGGACCTCCTACGAGCAGTACTTC.

This clonotype was seen only a few times. This sequence joins TRBV6-1 and TRBJ1-3; D unresolved. The germline V and J ends were trimmed by 4 bases and 0 bases, with 7 bases remaining between them. CDR1 is MNHNS, CDR2 SASEGT, per germline. This CDR3 is 14 amino acids long. The CDR3 DNA sequence: TGTGCCAGCAGTGTAGCGACCTCTGGAAACACCATATATTTT. It translates to CASSVATSGNTIYF.

This clonotype appeared a few times. V and J are TRBV9 and TRBJ2-7; tentatively, D is TRBD1 (7 bases). CDR3 length equals 15 residues. The germline CDR1 and CDR2 sequences are SGDLS and YYNGEE. Deletions cut 1 base from V and 5 bases from J, with 16 bases between. This CDR3 reads CASSVSAQGGHEQYF. DNA for the CDR3: TGTGCCAGCAGCGTATCCGCTCAGGGGGGTCACGAGCAGTACTTC. The full variable domain, with the rest looked up from reference TRBV9 and TRBJ2-7, is DSGVTQTPKHLITATGQRVTLRCSPRSGDLSVYWYQQSLDQGLQFLIQYYNGEERAKGNILERFSAQQFPDLHSELNLSSLELGDSALYFCASSVSAQGGHEQYFGPGTRLTVT.

The chain joins TRBV20-1 to TRBJ2-1, with TRBD1 matching 7 bases. There are 13 residues in the CDR3. Trimming took 5 bases from V and 6 from J; bases not matched to a gene: 7. Germline CDR1 and CDR2: DFQATT and SNEGSKA (reference sequence). The CDR3 nucleotides are TGCAGTGCTCCCCGACAGGGCCCCAATGAGCAGTTCTTC. Residues: CSAPRQGPNEQFF.

The genes are TRBV12-3 or TRBV12-4 and TRBJ2-3; 14 bases align to TRBD2. The CDR3 has 16 amino acids. The V and J ends lost 6 bases and 4 bases, in that order; junction bases with no gene match: 6. The CDR3 DNA sequence: TGTGCCAGCAGGCAGGGACTAGCGGGAGTGTCAGATACGCAGTATTTT. Its translation is CASRQGLAGVSDTQYF.